The next 5 T cell receptor beta chains were all read from a single sample in a study of blood T cell repertoires in COVID-19. The table came from immunoSEQ multiplex PCR; TCRdb's copy has only in-frame clones and leaves some out. The table has about 440,000 clones, 85% to 90% seen once. The specimen was peripheral blood. Source of these receptors: a woman in her thirties with acute or convalescent COVID-19.

The chain recombines TRBV3-1 (or the pseudogene TRBV3-2) with TRBJ1-1; D is ambiguous. This CDR3 has 12 amino acids. Germline values: CDR1 LGHDT, CDR2 YNNKEL (reference sequence). Deletions cut 2 bases from V and 8 bases from J, with 9 bases between. The CDR3 region has the DNA TGTGCCAGCAGCCAATCCCAGTCGGAAGCTTTCTTT. Translating it yields CASSQSQSEAFF.

The CDR3 sequence: CAWSPAGGRSDTQYF. The DNA for the CDR3 is TGTGCCTGGAGTCCCGCAGGGGGCCGGTCAGATACGCAGTATTTT. The chain links TRBV30 to TRBJ2-3; TRBD1 matches 8 bases. Germline CDR1 and CDR2: GTSNPN and SVGIG (reference sequence). CDR3 length: 15 amino acids. Germline trimming cut 2 bases from V and 4 bases from J; bases unmatched to any gene: 8. Full variable domain (rest looked up from reference TRBV30 and TRBJ2-3): SQTIHQWPATLVQPVGSPLSLECTVEGTSNPNLYWYRQAAGRGLQLLFYSVGIGQISSEVPQNLSASRPQDRQFILSSKKLLLSDSGFYLCAWSPAGGRSDTQYFGPGTRLTVL.

CDR3 nucleotide sequence: TGTGCCAGCAGTTACAATTTAGCTCGCACAGATACGCAGTATTTT. It specifies CASSYNLARTDTQYF. The chain combines TRBV6-5 with TRBJ2-3; no clear D. V dropped 2 bases and J dropped 1 base, with 10 bases sitting between them. CDR3 length: 15 amino acids. The germline V gene encodes CDR1 MNHEY and CDR2 SVGAGI.

The rearrangement joins TRBV18 to TRBJ1-3; D unresolved. The CDR3 totals 13 residues. Trimming cost V 5 bases and J 1 base, with 6 bases left between them. The germline gives CDR1 KGHSH, CDR2 LQKENI. The CDR3 DNA follows: TGTGCCAGCTCAACAGATTCTGGAAACACCATATATTTT. It encodes CASSTDSGNTIYF. The variable domain in full, with the rest retrieved from reference TRBV18 and TRBJ1-3, is NAGVMQNPRHLVRRRGQEARLRCSPMKGHSHVYWYRQLPEEGLKFMVYLQKENIIDESGMPKERFSAEFPKEGPSILRIQQVVRGDSAAYFCASSTDSGNTIYFGEGSWLTVV.

This rearrangement joins TRBV19 to TRBJ2-6; D remains unclear. Trimming shortened V by 4 bases and J by 5 bases, and 15 bases separated the two germline ends. Per the germline V gene, CDR1 is LNHDA and CDR2 is SQIVND (reference sequence). The CDR3 extends over 16 amino acids. CDR3 sequence: CASSTREPLRANVLTF. CDR3 coding DNA: TGTGCCAGTAGTACAAGAGAACCCTTGAGGGCCAACGTCCTGACTTTC.